The T cell receptor (beta chain) described here comes from a study of siplizumab effects on memory and regulatory T cells. The data were produced by immunoSEQ multiplex PCR, yet TCRdb's version contains in-frame clones alone and is incomplete. Of tens of thousands of clones listed, 95% are singletons. Trimming removed 3 bases at V and 2 bases at J, with 11 bases between. CDR1 SGDLS and CDR2 YYNGEE come from the germline V gene. This CDR3 region has 14 residues. Study-wide results and limits: In unstimulated cells, naive T cells appeared more diverse than memory T cells and seemed major alloresponse contributors.

Note on this clone: Its specificity is unknown.

Specimen: CD8+ T cells sorted from blood. This chain joins TRBV9 and TRBJ1-2; no definite D call. This receptor was taken from a human donor in good health. CDR3 sequence reads: CASSGGSFNYGYTF. In DNA, the CDR3 is TGTGCCAGCAGCGGAGGGAGTTTCAACTATGGCTACACCTTC.